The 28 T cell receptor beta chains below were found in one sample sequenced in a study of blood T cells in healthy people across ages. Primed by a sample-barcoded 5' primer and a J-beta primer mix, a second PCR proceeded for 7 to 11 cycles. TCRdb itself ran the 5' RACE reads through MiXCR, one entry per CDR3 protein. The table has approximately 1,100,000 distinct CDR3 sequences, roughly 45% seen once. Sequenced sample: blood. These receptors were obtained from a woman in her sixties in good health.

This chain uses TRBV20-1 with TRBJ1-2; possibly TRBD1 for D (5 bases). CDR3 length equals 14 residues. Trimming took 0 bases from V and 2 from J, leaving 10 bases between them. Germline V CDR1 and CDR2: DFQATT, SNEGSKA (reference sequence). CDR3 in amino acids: CSARDAGKNYGYTF. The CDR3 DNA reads TGCAGTGCTAGAGATGCAGGGAAGAACTATGGCTACACCTTC.

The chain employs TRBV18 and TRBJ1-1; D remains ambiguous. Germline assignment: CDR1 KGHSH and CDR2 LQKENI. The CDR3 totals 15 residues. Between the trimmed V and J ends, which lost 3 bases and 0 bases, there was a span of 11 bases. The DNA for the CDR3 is TGTGCCAGCTCACCGGAAAGGGTCGTGAACACTGAAGCTTTCTTT. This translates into CASSPERVVNTEAFF.

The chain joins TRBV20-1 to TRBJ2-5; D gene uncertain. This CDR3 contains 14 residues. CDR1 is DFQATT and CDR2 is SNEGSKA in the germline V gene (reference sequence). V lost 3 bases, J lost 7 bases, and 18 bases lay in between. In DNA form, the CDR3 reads TGCAGTGCTAGCATCGTCGTGAGTTTGGGGACCCAGTACTTC. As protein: CSASIVVSLGTQYF.

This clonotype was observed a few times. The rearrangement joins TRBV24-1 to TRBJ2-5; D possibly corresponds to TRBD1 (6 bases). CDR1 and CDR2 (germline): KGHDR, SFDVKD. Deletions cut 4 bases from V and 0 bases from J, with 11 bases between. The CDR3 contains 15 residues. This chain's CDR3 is CATSEPDRYQETQYF. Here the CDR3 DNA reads TGTGCCACCAGTGAACCCGACAGGTACCAAGAGACCCAGTACTTC.

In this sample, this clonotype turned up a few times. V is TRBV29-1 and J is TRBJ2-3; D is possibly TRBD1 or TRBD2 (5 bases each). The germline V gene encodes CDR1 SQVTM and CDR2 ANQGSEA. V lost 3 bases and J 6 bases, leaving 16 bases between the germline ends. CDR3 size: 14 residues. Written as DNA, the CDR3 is TGCAGCGTTGATCGTCAGGGAGTGAGGGATACGCAGTATTTT. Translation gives CSVDRQGVRDTQYF.

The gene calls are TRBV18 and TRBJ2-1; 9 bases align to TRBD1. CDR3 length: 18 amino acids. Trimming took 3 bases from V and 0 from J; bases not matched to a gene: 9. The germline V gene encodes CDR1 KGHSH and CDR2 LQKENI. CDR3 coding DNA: TGTGCCAGCTCACCCCCTGCAGGACAGGGGAACTCCTACAATGAGCAGTTCTTC. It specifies CASSPPAGQGNSYNEQFF.

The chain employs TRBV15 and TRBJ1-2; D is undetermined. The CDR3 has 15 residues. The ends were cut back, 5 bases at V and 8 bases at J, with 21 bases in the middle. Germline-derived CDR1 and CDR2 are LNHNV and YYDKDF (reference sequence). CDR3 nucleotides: TGTGCCACCAGCTCAGAGAGGGCAGGCCTTGGGGGCTACACCTTC. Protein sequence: CATSSERAGLGGYTF.

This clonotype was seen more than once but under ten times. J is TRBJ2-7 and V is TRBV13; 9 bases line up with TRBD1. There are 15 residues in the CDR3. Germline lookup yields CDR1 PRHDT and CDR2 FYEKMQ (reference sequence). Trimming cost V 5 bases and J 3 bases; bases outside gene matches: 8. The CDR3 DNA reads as TGTGCCAGCAGCCGCCCGGACAGGGGTATCTACGAGCAGTACTTC. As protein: CASSRPDRGIYEQYF.

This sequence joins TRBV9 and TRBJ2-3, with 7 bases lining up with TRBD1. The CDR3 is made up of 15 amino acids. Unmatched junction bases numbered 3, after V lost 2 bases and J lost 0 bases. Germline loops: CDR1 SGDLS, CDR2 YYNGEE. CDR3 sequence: CASSVLTGSTDTQYF. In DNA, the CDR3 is TGTGCCAGCAGCGTTCTGACAGGGAGCACAGATACGCAGTATTTT.

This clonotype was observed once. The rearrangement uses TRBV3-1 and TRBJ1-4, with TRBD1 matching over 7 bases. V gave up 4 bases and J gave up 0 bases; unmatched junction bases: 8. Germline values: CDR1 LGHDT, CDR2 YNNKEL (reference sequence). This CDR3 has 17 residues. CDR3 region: CASSPRQGFTTNEKLFF. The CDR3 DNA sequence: TGTGCCAGCAGCCCTCGACAGGGATTTACAACTAATGAAAAACTGTTTTTT.

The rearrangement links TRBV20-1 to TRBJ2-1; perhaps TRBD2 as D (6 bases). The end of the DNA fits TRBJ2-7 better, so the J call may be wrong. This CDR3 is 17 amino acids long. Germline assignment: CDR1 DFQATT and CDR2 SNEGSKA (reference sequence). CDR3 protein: CSARDAFGTRSYNEQYF. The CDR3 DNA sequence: TGCAGTGCTAGAGATGCTTTCGGGACTCGCTCCTACAATGAGCAGTACTTC.

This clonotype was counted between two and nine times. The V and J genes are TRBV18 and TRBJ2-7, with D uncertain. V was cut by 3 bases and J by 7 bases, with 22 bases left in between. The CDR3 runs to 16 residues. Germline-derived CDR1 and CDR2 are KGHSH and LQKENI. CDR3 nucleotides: TGTGCCAGCTCACCCCTTGACCCGAGACATACAAGGGAGCAGTACTTC. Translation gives CASSPLDPRHTREQYF.

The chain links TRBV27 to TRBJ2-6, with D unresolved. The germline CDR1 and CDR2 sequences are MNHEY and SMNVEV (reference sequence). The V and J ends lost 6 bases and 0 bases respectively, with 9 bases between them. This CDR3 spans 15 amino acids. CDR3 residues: CASSSWSSGANVLTF. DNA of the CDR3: TGTGCCAGCAGCTCTTGGTCCTCTGGGGCCAACGTCCTGACTTTC.

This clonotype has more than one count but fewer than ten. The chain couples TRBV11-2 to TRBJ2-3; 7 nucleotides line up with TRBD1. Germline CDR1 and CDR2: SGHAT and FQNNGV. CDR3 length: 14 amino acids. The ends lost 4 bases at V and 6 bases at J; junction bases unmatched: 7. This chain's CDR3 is CASSSNRGFDTQYF. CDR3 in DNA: TGTGCCAGCAGCTCGAACAGGGGATTTGATACGCAGTATTTT. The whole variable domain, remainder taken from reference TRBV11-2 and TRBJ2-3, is EAGVAQSPRYKIIEKRQSVAFWCNPISGHATLYWYQQILGQGPKLLIQFQNNGVVDDSQLPKDRFSAERLKGVDSTLKIQPAKLEDSAVYLCASSSNRGFDTQYFGPGTRLTVL.

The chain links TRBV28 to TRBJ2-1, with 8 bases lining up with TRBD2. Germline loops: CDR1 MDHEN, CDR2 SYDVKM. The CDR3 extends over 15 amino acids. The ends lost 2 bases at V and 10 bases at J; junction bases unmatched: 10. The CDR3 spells CASSLGRAGEGEQFF. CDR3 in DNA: TGTGCCAGCAGTTTAGGGAGAGCGGGAGAGGGCGAGCAGTTCTTC.

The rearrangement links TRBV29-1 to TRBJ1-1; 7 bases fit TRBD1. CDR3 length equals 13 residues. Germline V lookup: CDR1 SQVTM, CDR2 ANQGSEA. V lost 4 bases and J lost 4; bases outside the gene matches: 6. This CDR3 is CSVAQGMGTEAFF. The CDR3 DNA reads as TGCAGCGTTGCACAGGGGATGGGCACTGAAGCTTTCTTT.

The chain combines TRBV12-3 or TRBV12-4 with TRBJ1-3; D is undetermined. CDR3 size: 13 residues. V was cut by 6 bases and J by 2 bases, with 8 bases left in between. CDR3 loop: CASSQFTGNTIYF. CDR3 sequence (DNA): TGTGCCAGCAGCCAATTTACTGGAAACACCATATATTTT.

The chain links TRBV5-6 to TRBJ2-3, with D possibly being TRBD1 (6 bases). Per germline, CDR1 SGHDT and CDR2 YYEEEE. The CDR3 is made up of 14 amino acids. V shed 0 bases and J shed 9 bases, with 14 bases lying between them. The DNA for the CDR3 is TGTGCCAGCAGCTTGGGGGACACCGCCTTCACGCAGTATTTT. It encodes CASSLGDTAFTQYF.

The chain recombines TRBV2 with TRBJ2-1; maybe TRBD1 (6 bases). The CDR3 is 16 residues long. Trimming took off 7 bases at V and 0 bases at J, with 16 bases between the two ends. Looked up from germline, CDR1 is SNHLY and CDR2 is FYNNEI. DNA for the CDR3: TGTGCCAGCAATCAACAGGGCCTGAGCTCCTACAATGAGCAGTTCTTC. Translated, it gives CASNQQGLSSYNEQFF.

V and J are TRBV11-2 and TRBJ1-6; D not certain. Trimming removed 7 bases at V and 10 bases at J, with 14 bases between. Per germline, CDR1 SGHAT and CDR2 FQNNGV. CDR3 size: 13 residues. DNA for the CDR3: TGTGCCAGCATGGAGGGTCCTGGGTCACCCCTCCACTTT. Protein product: CASMEGPGSPLHF.

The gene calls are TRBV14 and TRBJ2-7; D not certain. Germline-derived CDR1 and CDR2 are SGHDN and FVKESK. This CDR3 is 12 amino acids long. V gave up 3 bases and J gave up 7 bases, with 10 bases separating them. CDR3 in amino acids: CASSHPMGEQYF. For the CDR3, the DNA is TGTGCCAGCAGCCACCCCATGGGAGAGCAGTACTTC.

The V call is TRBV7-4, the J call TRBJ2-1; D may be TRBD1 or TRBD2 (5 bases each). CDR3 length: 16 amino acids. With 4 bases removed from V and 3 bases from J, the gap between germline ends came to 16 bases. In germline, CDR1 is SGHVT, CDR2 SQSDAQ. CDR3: CASSYPGRKHYNEQFF. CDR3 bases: TGTGCCAGCAGCTACCCGGGACGAAAGCACTACAATGAGCAGTTCTTC.

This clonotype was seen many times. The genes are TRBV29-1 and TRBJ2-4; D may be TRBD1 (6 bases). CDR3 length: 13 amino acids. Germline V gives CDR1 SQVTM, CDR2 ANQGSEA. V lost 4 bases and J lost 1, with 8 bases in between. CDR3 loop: CSVGRGAKNIQYF. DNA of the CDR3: TGCAGCGTTGGCAGGGGTGCCAAAAACATTCAGTACTTC.

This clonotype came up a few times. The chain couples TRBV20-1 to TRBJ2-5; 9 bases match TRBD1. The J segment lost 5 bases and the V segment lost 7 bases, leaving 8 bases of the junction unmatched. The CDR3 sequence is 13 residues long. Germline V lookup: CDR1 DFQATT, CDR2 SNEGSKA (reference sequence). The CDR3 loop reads CSVLQGARETQYF. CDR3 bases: TGCAGTGTACTACAGGGGGCGAGGGAGACCCAGTACTTC.

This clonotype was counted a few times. CDR3 sequence: CASSTSSGRADEQFF. The CDR3 DNA follows: TGTGCCAGCAGCACCTCCAGCGGGAGGGCCGATGAGCAGTTCTTC. This chain connects TRBV7-2 to TRBJ2-1, with 10 bases matching TRBD2. Trimming removed 5 bases from V and 8 bases from J; junction bases left unmatched: 9. Looked up from germline, CDR1 is SGHTA and CDR2 is FQGNSA. This CDR3 is built from 15 residues.

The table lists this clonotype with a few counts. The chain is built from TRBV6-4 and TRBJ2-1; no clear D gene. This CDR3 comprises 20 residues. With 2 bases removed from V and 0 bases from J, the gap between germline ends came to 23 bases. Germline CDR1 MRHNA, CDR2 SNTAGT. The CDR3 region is CASSDPPSAWVWSSYNEQFF. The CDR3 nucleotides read TGTGCCAGCAGTGACCCGCCATCCGCCTGGGTGTGGAGCTCCTACAATGAGCAGTTCTTC.

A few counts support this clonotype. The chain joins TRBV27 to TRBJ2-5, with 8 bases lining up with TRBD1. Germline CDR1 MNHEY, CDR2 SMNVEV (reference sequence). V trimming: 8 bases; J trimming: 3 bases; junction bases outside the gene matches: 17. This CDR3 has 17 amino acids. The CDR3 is CASGLPDRDGLEETQYF. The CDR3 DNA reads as TGTGCCAGCGGATTACCGGACAGGGACGGGTTGGAAGAGACCCAGTACTTC.

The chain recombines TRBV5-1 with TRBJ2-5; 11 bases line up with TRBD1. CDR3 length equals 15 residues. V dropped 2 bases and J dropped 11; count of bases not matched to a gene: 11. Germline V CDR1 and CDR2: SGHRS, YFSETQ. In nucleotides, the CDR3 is TGCGCCAGCAGCTTAGTTGGACAGGGGGCAGGGGCGCAGTACTTC. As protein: CASSLVGQGAGAQYF.